This T cell receptor beta chain is from a study of cytomegalovirus exposure and HLA in healthy donors. Note on this clone: Antigen: not known.

The donors were members of the validation cohort, which comprised 120 subjects and was separate from the first cohort of 670 or so subjects. Produced via immunoSEQ multiplex PCR; TCRdb's table is partial and in-frame only. This table has fewer than 200,000 clones, more than 75% appearing once. Unmatched junction bases numbered 5, after V lost 0 bases and J lost 3 bases. This CDR3 contains 16 residues. Germline V gives CDR1 MNHEY, CDR2 SMNVEV (reference sequence). Study-level points and caveats: The classifier, whose performance was assessed in both the original and validation cohorts, reportedly diagnosed cytomegalovirus status with high specificity and sensitivity. Confirmation in vitro established that three CMV-associated chains were specific for CMV antigens. Associated with cytomegalovirus, according to the listing, were some 150 TCR beta chains.

The chain joins TRBV27 to TRBJ2-1; 7 bases map to TRBD1. Sequencing was done on a sample of PBMCs. This TCR derives from a woman aged 25 to 39 in good health and CMV-seronegative. The DNA of the CDR3 is TGTGCCAGCAGTTTATCGGGACAGAGCTACTACAATGAGCAGTTCTTC. It specifies CASSLSGQSYYNEQFF.